These 30 T cell receptor beta chains share one sample of origin, sequenced in a study of CDR3 diversity in severe acne (dated by TCRdb to about 2019). Library preparation employed PCR. The sequencer listed for this sample is Illumina HiSeq 2000. Starting from the raw public reads, TCRdb applied fastp trimming at Q25, assembled clones with MiXCR and retained in-frame beta chains. Every CDR3 protein is listed once, alongside the most common genes and DNA of its rows. Within this sample are about 84,000 distinct CDR3 sequences, with 50% to 65% of them counted one time only. The ten top clones hold roughly an eighth of the sample. Input material: blood. These receptors were collected from a male donor in good health, without acne.

This clonotype was seen once. The chain employs TRBV7-6 and TRBJ1-4, with 8 bases aligning to TRBD1. The CDR3 has 15 residues. Trimming cost V 6 bases and J 5 bases; bases outside gene matches: 8. Germline CDR1 reads SGHVS; CDR2 reads FNYEAQ. Here the CDR3 reads CASSPTGGQNEKLFF. In nucleotides, the CDR3 is TGTGCCAGCAGTCCCACAGGGGGACAAAATGAAAAACTGTTTTTT.

This clonotype was seen a handful of times. The chain combines TRBV18 with TRBJ2-5; 10 bases agree with TRBD2. V lost 4 bases to trimming and J lost 4 bases; unmatched junction nucleotides: 6. Germline CDR1 KGHSH, CDR2 LQKENI. CDR3 length equals 15 residues. The CDR3 region is CASSLGLAATETQYF. DNA for the CDR3: TGTGCCAGCTCACTTGGACTAGCGGCCACAGAGACCCAGTACTTC.

Turning to this clonotype: A junction end diverges from the germline sequence, so it may reflect a read error. The chain carries TRBV24-1 and TRBJ1-1; D possibly corresponds to TRBD1 (6 bases). The CDR3 is made up of 15 amino acids. Germline V CDR1 and CDR2: KGHDR, SFDVKD. The CDR3 reads CATSDGGAPGTEALF. CDR3 bases: TGTGCCACCAGTGATGGGGGGGCACCCGGCACTGAAGCTCTCTTT.

This clonotype was counted ten times or more. The rearrangement links TRBV19 to TRBJ2-3; D is tentatively TRBD1 or TRBD2 (6 bases each). Germline-derived CDR1 and CDR2 are LNHDA and SQIVND (reference sequence). The CDR3 has 13 residues. Trimming took off 6 bases at V and 6 bases at J, with 13 bases between the two ends. The CDR3: CASSPRRGDTQYF. CDR3 coding DNA: TGTGCCAGTAGCCCTAGGAGGGGGGATACGCAGTATTTT. The variable domain in full, completed from reference TRBV19 and TRBJ2-3, reads DGGITQSPKYLFRKEGQNVTLSCEQNLNHDAMYWYRQDPGQGLRLIYYSQIVNDFQKGDIAEGYSVSREKKESFPLTVTSAQKNPTAFYLCASSPRRGDTQYFGPGTRLTVL.

This clonotype appeared a single time. The chain recombines TRBV25-1 with TRBJ1-1; weak D call: TRBD1 (5 bases). V was cut by 6 bases and J by 3 bases, with 26 bases left in between. The V gene's germline CDR1 is MGHDK and CDR2 SYGVNS. The CDR3 runs 18 residues. CDR3 in amino acids: CASSQPPVAGISDTEAFF. Here the CDR3 DNA reads TGTGCCAGCAGCCAGCCCCCGGTGGCAGGGATTTCGGACACTGAAGCTTTCTTT.

The rearrangement links TRBV7-2 to TRBJ2-5, with 11 positions matching TRBD2. This CDR3 has 15 residues. Germline loops: CDR1 SGHTA, CDR2 FQGNSA. V trimming: 5 bases; J trimming: 6 bases; junction bases outside the gene matches: 8. The CDR3 sequence: CASSTTSGSPKTQYF. CDR3 nucleotides: TGTGCCAGCAGCACTACTAGCGGGAGTCCGAAGACCCAGTACTTC.

This clonotype was seen only once. One junction end disagrees with the germline gene, perhaps due to a read error. This chain connects TRBV5-1 to TRBJ2-5; TRBD2 matches at 9 bases. The length of the CDR3 is 14 residues. Germline V gene lookup returns CDR1 SGHRS and CDR2 YFSETQ. CDR3 in amino acids: CASSLVLAGETQYF. The CDR3 DNA reads as TGTGCCAGCAGCTTGGTACTAGCGGGAGAGACCCAGTACTTC.

The chain recombines TRBV6-5 with TRBJ2-1; possible D gene TRBD1, 7 bases. V was pared by 5 bases and J by 4 bases, with 12 bases between. Germline CDR1 and CDR2: MNHEY and SVGAGI. The CDR3 has 14 amino acids. In nucleotides, the CDR3 is TGTGCCAGCAGTCCGCAGGGGGGATACAATGAGCAGTTCTTC. Its protein is CASSPQGGYNEQFF.

The chain combines TRBV7-9 with TRBJ1-2; D remains ambiguous. The CDR3 contains 12 residues. Germline CDR1 and CDR2: SEHNR and FQNEAQ (reference sequence). Trimming took 5 bases from V and 6 from J, leaving 10 bases between them. The CDR3 loop is CASSERRDGYTF. The CDR3 DNA reads TGTGCCAGCAGCGAAAGACGGGATGGCTACACCTTC.

The chain recombines TRBV2 with TRBJ1-2; D is possibly TRBD1 (5 bases). Germline values: CDR1 SNHLY, CDR2 FYNNEI. The ends were cut back, 5 bases at V and 6 bases at J, with 13 bases in the middle. This CDR3 region has 13 residues. CDR3: CASSMTVADGYTF. CDR3 DNA: TGTGCCAGCAGTATGACAGTGGCGGATGGCTACACCTTC.

The table lists this clonotype with many counts. The chain joins TRBV19 to TRBJ1-4; 8 nucleotides match TRBD1. V was clipped by 3 bases and J by 5 bases; unmatched bases: 5. Germline CDR1 LNHDA, CDR2 SQIVND (reference sequence). There are 15 residues in the CDR3. CDR3: CASSIQGAENEKLFF. CDR3 nucleotides: TGTGCCAGTAGTATCCAGGGGGCGGAGAATGAAAAACTGTTTTTT.

The chain links TRBV19 to TRBJ1-4, with a possible D match to TRBD1 (5 bases). This CDR3 is built from 14 residues. The germline gives CDR1 LNHDA, CDR2 SQIVND (reference sequence). V gave up 2 bases and J gave up 8 bases, with 12 bases separating them. CDR3 sequence: CASSILLGAEKLFF. CDR3 sequence (DNA): TGTGCCAGTAGTATATTACTAGGGGCCGAAAAACTGTTTTTT.

The chain uses TRBV9 and TRBJ1-1; possible D gene TRBD1, 5 bases. Trimming shortened V by 3 bases and J by 5 bases, and 14 bases separated the two germline ends. This CDR3 has 14 amino acids. Per germline, CDR1 SGDLS and CDR2 YYNGEE. This CDR3 is CASSESSGGTEAFF. The CDR3, as DNA: TGTGCCAGCAGCGAGAGCTCTGGGGGGACTGAAGCTTTCTTT.

J is TRBJ2-3 and V is TRBV19, with D possibly being TRBD2 (6 bases). Per germline, CDR1 LNHDA and CDR2 SQIVND (reference sequence). Trimming removed 4 bases from V and 1 base from J, with 21 bases in between. This CDR3 is 18 amino acids long. CDR3 loop: CASSNIWGTEDGTDTQYF. The DNA of the CDR3 is TGTGCCAGTAGTAATATTTGGGGGACTGAGGATGGCACAGATACGCAGTATTTT.

This clonotype was counted many times. This rearrangement joins TRBV19 to TRBJ1-1; 7 bases are a match to TRBD1. The V gene's germline CDR1 is LNHDA and CDR2 SQIVND (reference sequence). The CDR3 runs to 13 residues. Trimming took 6 bases from V and 7 from J; bases not matched to a gene: 8. CDR3 protein: CASSYRGGDEAFF. In DNA, the CDR3 is TGTGCCAGTAGCTACAGGGGCGGGGATGAAGCTTTCTTT.

On this clonotype itself: Germline and junction disagree at one end, which may indicate a read error. The V and J genes are TRBV6-5 and TRBJ2-1; 7 bases match TRBD2. The CDR3 length is 14 residues. Germline V gene sequence: CDR1 MNHEY, CDR2 SVGAGI. The CDR3 protein is CASSYSRDYSEQFF. Written as DNA, the CDR3 is TGTGCCAGCAGTTACTCCCGGGACTACAGTGAGCAGTTCTTC.

The rearrangement uses TRBV6-4 and TRBJ2-3, with 13 nucleotides matching TRBD2. There are 17 residues in the CDR3. J was trimmed by 0 bases and V by 6 bases; bases with no gene match: 6. CDR1 MRHNA and CDR2 SNTAGT come from the germline V gene. The CDR3 DNA sequence: TGTGCCAGCAGAGAGACTAGCGGGAGGCCCAGCACAGATACGCAGTATTTT. This codes for CASRETSGRPSTDTQYF.

A word on this clonotype: One end of the junction does not line up with germline, which may come from a read error. CDR3 region: CETGDYGYTF. The CDR3 DNA sequence: TGCGAAACAGGGGACTATGGCTACACCTTC. The chain has TRBV6-6 and TRBJ1-2, with 7 bases matching TRBD1. The CDR3 has 10 amino acids. In germline, CDR1 is MNHNY, CDR2 SVGAGI (reference sequence).

The chain employs TRBV2 and TRBJ1-2; D gene uncertain. V lost 2 bases to trimming and J lost 5 bases, with 3 bases between them. Germline CDR1 is SNHLY and CDR2 is FYNNEI. The CDR3 has 11 amino acids. This CDR3 is CASSENYGYTF. The CDR3 DNA is TGTGCCAGCAGTGAAAATTATGGCTACACCTTC.

The chain is built from TRBV7-2 and TRBJ1-5; 8 bases are a match to TRBD1. The CDR3 has 14 residues. Trimming took 5 bases from V and 3 from J; bases not matched to a gene: 3. The germline CDR1 and CDR2 sequences are SGHTA and FQGNSA. CDR3 DNA: TGTGCCAGCAGCCGGACAGGGTTCAATCAGCCCCAGCATTTT. This translates into CASSRTGFNQPQHF.

This clonotype was seen repeatedly, ten times or more. J is TRBJ2-2 and V is TRBV2; a possible D gene is TRBD2 (5 bases). Germline loops: CDR1 SNHLY, CDR2 FYNNEI. The V end was cut by 4 bases, the J end by 1 base, with 10 bases between. The CDR3 consists of 15 residues. The CDR3 loop is CASSALAGNTGELFF. CDR3 in DNA: TGTGCCAGCAGTGCCCTCGCGGGGAACACCGGGGAGCTGTTTTTT.

The chain uses TRBV7-6 and TRBJ2-5; D might be TRBD1 (5 bases). Germline CDR1 SGHVS, CDR2 FNYEAQ. The CDR3 spans 12 residues. The V end was cut by 5 bases, the J end by 5 bases, with 9 bases between. The CDR3 protein is CASSRGTETQYF. DNA of the CDR3: TGTGCCAGCAGCAGGGGAACCGAGACCCAGTACTTC.

This chain connects TRBV20-1 to TRBJ2-1, with TRBD2 matching over 16 bases. CDR1 and CDR2 from the germline V gene are DFQATT and SNEGSKA (reference sequence). CDR3 length equals 17 residues. V trimming: 5 bases; J trimming: 3 bases; junction bases outside the gene matches: 7. The CDR3 loop is CSAFGTSGGAFYNEQFF. In nucleotides, the CDR3 is TGCAGTGCTTTTGGGACTAGCGGGGGGGCTTTCTACAATGAGCAGTTCTTC.

Points on this clonotype: Relative to the germline gene, one junction end is altered; a read error may explain this. The CDR3 loop is CASSQYRDVSGDTIYF. DNA of the CDR3: TGTGCCAGCAGCCAATACCGGGACGTCTCTGGAGACACCATATATTTT. The chain has TRBV7-9 and TRBJ1-3; D is perhaps TRBD1 (5 bases). CDR1 is SEHNR, CDR2 FQNEAQ, per germline (reference sequence). The CDR3 length is 16 residues. The variable domain in full, with the rest retrieved from reference TRBV7-9 and TRBJ1-3, is DTGVSQNPRHKITKRGQNVTFRCDPISEHNRLYWYRQTLGQGPEFLTYFQNEAQLEKSRLLSDRFSAERPKGSFSTLEIQRTEQGDSAMYLCASSQYRDVSGDTIYFGEGSWLTVV.

The chain recombines TRBV5-5 with TRBJ2-1; the D gene is possibly TRBD2 (6 bases). The germline V gene encodes CDR1 SGHKS and CDR2 YYEKEE (reference sequence). V lost 4 bases and J 9 bases, leaving 14 bases between the germline ends. CDR3 length: 13 residues. Written as DNA, the CDR3 is TGTGCCAGCAGCGGAGAACGGGGGAGTGAGCAGTTCTTC. This encodes CASSGERGSEQFF.

This clonotype is judged medium-sized. The V gene is TRBV20-1, the J gene TRBJ2-2; TRBD1 agrees at 7 bases. This CDR3 comprises 16 residues. V shed 7 bases, J shed 6 bases, and the junction held 17 bases outside the gene matches. Germline V gene data show CDR1 as DFQATT and CDR2 as SNEGSKA (reference sequence). The CDR3 nucleotides read TGCAGTGACGCGACAGGGCCCCTACCGATGGCCGGGGAGCTGTTTTTT. Amino acids: CSDATGPLPMAGELFF.

Remarks on this clonotype: Possible read error: a much larger clone is one base away. A read error is likely, as this CDR3 ends without the conserved phenylalanine or tryptophan. CDR3 bases: TGTGCCAGCAGCGGTCTGGGGACAGGGCTCGACTATGGCTACACCCTC. Residues: CASSGLGTGLDYGYTL. The chain recombines TRBV9 with TRBJ1-2, with 9 bases lining up with TRBD1. The V gene end was trimmed by 3 bases and the J gene end by 3 bases; junction bases not matched to a gene: 9. This CDR3 comprises 16 residues. Germline V gene data show CDR1 as SGDLS and CDR2 as YYNGEE.

The chain links TRBV7-3 to TRBJ1-5; D might be TRBD1 (6 bases). The CDR3 runs 16 residues. V lost 4 bases and J lost 4, with 17 bases in between. Germline V CDR1 and CDR2: SGHTA, FQGTGA. CDR3 DNA sequence: TGTGCCAGCAGCTCAATACAGGGACGAGGAAATCAGCCCCAGCATTTT. This codes for CASSSIQGRGNQPQHF.

The rearrangement links TRBV3-1 to TRBJ1-2; D not certain. The V end lost 5 bases, the J end lost 4 bases, and 8 bases lay between the germline ends. The CDR3 contains 12 residues. Germline CDR1 is LGHDT and CDR2 is YNNKEL (reference sequence). The CDR3 loop reads CASSERAYGYTF. CDR3 DNA sequence: TGTGCCAGCAGCGAACGGGCCTATGGCTACACCTTC.

This chain links TRBV26 with TRBJ2-7; no DNA check was done on the table's D call, TRBD1. TRBV26 is flagged as a pseudogene. This CDR3 is built from 16 residues. CDR3: CASSFRPPGQPYEQYF. In DNA form, the CDR3 reads TGTGCCAGCAGTTTCCGGCCTCCGGGACAGCCCTACGAGCAGTACTTC.